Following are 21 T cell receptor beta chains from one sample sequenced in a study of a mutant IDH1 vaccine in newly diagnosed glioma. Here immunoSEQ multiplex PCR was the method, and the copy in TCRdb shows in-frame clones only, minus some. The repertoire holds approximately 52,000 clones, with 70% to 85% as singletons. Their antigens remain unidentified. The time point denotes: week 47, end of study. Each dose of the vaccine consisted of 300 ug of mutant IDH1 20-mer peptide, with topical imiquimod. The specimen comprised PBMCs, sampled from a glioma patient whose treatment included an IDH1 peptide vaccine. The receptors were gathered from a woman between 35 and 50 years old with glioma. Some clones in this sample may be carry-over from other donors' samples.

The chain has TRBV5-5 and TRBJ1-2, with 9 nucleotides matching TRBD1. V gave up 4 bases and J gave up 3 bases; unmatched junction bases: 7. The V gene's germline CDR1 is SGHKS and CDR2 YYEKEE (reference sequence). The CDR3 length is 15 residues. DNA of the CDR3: TGTGCCAGCAGCGCACAGGGGGCGCGGGACTATGGCTACACCTTC. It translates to CASSAQGARDYGYTF.

This CDR3 reads CASSIQRGPGETQYF. DNA for the CDR3: TGTGCCAGCAGCATCCAGCGGGGGCCAGGGGAGACCCAGTACTTC. This chain uses TRBV7-2 with TRBJ2-5, with 8 bases matching TRBD2. CDR1 and CDR2 (germline): SGHTA, FQGNSA. The ends lost 5 bases at V and 5 bases at J; junction bases unmatched: 10. This CDR3 region has 15 residues. The full variable domain, completed using reference TRBV7-2 and TRBJ2-5, is GAGVSQSPSNKVTEKGKDVELRCDPISGHTALYWYRQSLGQGLEFLIYFQGNSAPDKSGLPSDRFSAERTGGSVSTLTIQRTQQEDSAVYLCASSIQRGPGETQYFGPGTRLLVL.

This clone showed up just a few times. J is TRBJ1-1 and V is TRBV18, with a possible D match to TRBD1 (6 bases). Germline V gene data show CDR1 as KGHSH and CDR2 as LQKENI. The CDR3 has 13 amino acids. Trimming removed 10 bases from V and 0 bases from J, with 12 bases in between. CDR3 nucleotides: TGTGCCAAGACAAGGACAGTGAACACTGAAGCTTTCTTT. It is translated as CAKTRTVNTEAFF.

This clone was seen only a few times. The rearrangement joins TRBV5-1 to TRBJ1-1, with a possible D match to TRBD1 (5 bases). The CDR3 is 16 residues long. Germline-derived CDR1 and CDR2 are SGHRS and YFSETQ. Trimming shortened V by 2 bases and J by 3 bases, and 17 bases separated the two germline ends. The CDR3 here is CASSLADGGVHTEAFF. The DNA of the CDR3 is TGCGCCAGCAGCTTAGCTGACGGGGGTGTACACACTGAAGCTTTCTTT. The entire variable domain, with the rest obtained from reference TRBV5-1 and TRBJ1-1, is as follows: KAGVTQTPRYLIKTRGQQVTLSCSPISGHRSVSWYQQTPGQGLQFLFEYFSETQRNKGNFPGRFSGRQFSNSRSEMNVSTLELGDSALYLCASSLADGGVHTEAFFGQGTRLTVV.

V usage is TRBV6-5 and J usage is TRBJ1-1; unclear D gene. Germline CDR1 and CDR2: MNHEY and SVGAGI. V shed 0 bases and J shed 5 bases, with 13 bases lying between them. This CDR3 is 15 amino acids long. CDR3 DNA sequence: TGTGCCAGCAGTTACTCGATGCTCGTTTTTACTGAAGCTTTCTTT. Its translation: CASSYSMLVFTEAFF.

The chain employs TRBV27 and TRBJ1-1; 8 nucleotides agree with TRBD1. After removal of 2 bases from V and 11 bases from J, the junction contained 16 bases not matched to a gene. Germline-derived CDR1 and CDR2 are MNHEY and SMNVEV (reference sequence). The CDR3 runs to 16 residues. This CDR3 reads CASSLEGTGWARAAFF. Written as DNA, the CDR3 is TGTGCCAGCAGTTTAGAGGGGACAGGCTGGGCCCGTGCGGCTTTCTTT.

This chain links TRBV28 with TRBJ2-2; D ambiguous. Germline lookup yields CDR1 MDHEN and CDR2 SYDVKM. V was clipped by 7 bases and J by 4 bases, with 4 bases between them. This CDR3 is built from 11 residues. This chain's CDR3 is CASTLTGELFF. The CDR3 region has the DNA TGTGCCAGCACCCTCACCGGGGAGCTGTTTTTT.

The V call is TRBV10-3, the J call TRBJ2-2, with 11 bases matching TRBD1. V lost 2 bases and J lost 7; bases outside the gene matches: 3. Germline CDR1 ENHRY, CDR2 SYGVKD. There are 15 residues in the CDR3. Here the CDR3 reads CAISEPGQGVGELFF. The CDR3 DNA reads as TGTGCCATCAGTGAGCCGGGACAGGGGGTCGGGGAGCTGTTTTTT.

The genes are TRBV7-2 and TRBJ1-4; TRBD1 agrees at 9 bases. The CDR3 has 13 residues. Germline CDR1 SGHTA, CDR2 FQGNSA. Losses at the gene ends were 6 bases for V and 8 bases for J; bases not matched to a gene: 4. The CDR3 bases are TGTGCCAGCAGGGATGACAGGGGGGAAAAACTGTTTTTT. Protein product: CASRDDRGEKLFF. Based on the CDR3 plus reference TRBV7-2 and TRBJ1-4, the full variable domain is GAGVSQSPSNKVTEKGKDVELRCDPISGHTALYWYRQSLGQGLEFLIYFQGNSAPDKSGLPSDRFSAERTGGSVSTLTIQRTQQEDSAVYLCASRDDRGEKLFFGSGTQLSVL.

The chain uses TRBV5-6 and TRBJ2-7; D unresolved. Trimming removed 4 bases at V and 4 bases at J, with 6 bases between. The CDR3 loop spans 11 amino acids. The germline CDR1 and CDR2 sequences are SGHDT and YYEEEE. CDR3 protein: CASSSSYEQYF. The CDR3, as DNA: TGTGCCAGCAGCAGCTCATACGAGCAGTACTTC.

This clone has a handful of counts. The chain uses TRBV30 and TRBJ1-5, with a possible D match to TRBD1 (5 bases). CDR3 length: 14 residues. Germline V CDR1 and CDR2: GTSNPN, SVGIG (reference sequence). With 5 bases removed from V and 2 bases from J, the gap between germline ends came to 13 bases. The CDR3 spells CAWGRGRGNQPQHF. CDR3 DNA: TGTGCCTGGGGACGGGGCAGGGGCAATCAGCCCCAGCATTTT.

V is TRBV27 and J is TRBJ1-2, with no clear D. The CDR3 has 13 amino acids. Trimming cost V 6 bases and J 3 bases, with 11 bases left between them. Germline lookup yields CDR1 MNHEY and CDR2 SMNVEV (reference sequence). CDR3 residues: CASSPRRDYGYTF. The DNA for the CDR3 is TGTGCCAGCAGCCCCCGGAGAGACTATGGCTACACCTTC.

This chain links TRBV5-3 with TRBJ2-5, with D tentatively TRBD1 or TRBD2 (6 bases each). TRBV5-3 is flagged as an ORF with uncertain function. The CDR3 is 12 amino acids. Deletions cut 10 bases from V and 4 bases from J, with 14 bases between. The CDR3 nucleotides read TGTGCCGTCGGAGGGGGGCGAGAGACCCAGTACTTC. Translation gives CAVGGGRETQYF.

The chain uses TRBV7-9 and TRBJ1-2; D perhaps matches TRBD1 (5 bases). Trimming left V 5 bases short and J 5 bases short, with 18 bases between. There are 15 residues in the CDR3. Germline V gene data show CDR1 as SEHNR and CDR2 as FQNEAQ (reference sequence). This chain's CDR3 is CASSTHSGAGYGYTF. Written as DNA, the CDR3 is TGTGCCAGCAGCACCCATAGCGGGGCAGGGTATGGCTACACCTTC. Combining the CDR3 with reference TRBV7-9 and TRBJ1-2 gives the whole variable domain DTGVSQNPRHKITKRGQNVTFRCDPISEHNRLYWYRQTLGQGPEFLTYFQNEAQLEKSRLLSDRFSAERPKGSFSTLEIQRTEQGDSAMYLCASSTHSGAGYGYTFGSGTRLTVV.

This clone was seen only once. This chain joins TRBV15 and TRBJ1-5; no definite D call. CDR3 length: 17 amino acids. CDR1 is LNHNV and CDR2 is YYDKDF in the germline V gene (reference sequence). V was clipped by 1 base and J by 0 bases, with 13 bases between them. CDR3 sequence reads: CATSRARTGNSNQPQHF. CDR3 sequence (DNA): TGTGCCACCAGCAGAGCCCGGACGGGGAATAGCAATCAGCCCCAGCATTTT.

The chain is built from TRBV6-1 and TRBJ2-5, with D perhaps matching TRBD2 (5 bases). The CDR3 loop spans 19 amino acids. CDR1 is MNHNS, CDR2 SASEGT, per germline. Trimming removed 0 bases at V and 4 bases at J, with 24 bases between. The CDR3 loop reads CASSEAWEKYAGGRETQYF. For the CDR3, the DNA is TGTGCCAGCAGTGAAGCTTGGGAAAAGTATGCCGGAGGTCGAGAGACCCAGTACTTC.

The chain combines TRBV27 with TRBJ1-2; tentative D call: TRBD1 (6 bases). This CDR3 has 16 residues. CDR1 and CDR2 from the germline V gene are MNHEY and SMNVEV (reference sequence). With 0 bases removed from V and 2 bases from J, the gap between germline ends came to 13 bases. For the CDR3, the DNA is TGTGCCAGCAGTTTATCGAGGGACACCATCAACTATGGCTACACCTTC. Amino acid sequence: CASSLSRDTINYGYTF.

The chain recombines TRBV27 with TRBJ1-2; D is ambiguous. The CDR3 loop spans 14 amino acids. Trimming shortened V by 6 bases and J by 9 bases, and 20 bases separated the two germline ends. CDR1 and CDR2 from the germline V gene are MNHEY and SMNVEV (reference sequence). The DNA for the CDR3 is TGTGCCAGCAGCAAGGCCGTGGACCGGGGAAGCTACACCTTC. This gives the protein CASSKAVDRGSYTF.

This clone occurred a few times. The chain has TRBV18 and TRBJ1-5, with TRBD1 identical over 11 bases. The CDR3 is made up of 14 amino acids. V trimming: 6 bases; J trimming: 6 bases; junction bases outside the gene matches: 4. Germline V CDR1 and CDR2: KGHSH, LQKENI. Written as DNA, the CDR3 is TGTGCCAGCTCGCGGACAGGGGGCGGTCAGCCCCAGCATTTT. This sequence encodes CASSRTGGGQPQHF.

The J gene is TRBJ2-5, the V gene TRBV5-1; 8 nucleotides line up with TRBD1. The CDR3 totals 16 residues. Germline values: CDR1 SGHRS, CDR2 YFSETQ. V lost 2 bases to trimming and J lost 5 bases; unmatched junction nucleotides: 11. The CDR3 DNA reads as TGCGCCAGCAGCTTCACACCCCAGGGGGCGGGGGAGACCCAGTACTTC. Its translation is CASSFTPQGAGETQYF.

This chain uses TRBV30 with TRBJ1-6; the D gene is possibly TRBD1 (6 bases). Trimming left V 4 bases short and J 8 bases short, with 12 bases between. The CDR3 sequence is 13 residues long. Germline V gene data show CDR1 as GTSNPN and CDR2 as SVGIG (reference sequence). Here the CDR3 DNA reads TGTGCCTGGACTACAGGGTATCATTCACCCCTCCACTTT. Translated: CAWTTGYHSPLHF.